Detailed here is one T cell receptor (beta chain). These data come from a study of human T cells and chemical hapten exposure. MiXCR was run by TCRdb on the RACE reads, yielding one entry per CDR3 protein. Among about 100,000 distinct CDR3 sequences, 9.5% to 11% were seen once, and the ten largest hold approximately 4%. Documented time point: patch test 1, 2 weeks after DPC sensitization. The sample's treatment: therapeutic diphenylcyclopropenone sensitization with weekly scalp DPC. Source: whole blood, taken in connection with sensitization to the hapten diphenylcyclopropenone (DPC). The source is a woman in her 40s with alopecia areata. Some clones in this sample may be carry-over from other donors' samples.

The CDR3 loop is CASSVAIGAGEQYF. DNA for the CDR3: TGCGCCAGCAGTGTTGCCATTGGGGCGGGCGAGCAGTACTTC. The V call is TRBV10-2, the J call TRBJ2-7, with D perhaps assigned TRBD1 or TRBD2 (5 bases each). The ends were cut back, 4 bases at V and 6 bases at J, with 16 bases in the middle. Germline CDR1 is WSHSY and CDR2 is SAAADI. This CDR3 has 14 amino acids.